These 23 T cell receptor beta chains originate from one sample sequenced in a study of T-cell memory formation after mild COVID-19. One entry per CDR3 protein, called by TCRdb with MiXCR from the 5' RACE reads. The table has roughly 89,000 distinct CDR3 sequences, around an eighth seen once. Sequenced sample: PBMCs or a T cell subset sorted from them (not recorded which). All receptors come from an adult woman who had mild COVID-19 (a few samples of this study predate the infection). Cell type and time point are not known.

The gene calls are TRBV4-1 and TRBJ1-1; the D gene is possibly TRBD1 (6 bases). Germline V gives CDR1 MGHRA, CDR2 YSYEKL. V gave up 4 bases and J gave up 5 bases, with 11 bases separating them. The CDR3 is made up of 13 amino acids. The CDR3 region is CASSPIQGTEAFF. The CDR3 DNA follows: TGCGCCAGCAGCCCGATACAGGGAACTGAAGCTTTCTTT.

The V and J genes are TRBV27 and TRBJ2-1; possibly TRBD1 for D (5 bases). CDR3 length equals 13 residues. CDR1 and CDR2 (germline): MNHEY, SMNVEV (reference sequence). The V and J ends lost 3 bases and 8 bases respectively, with 11 bases between them. The CDR3 is CASSLAGSDEQFF. The CDR3 DNA sequence: TGTGCCAGCAGTTTGGCAGGGTCGGATGAGCAGTTCTTC.

This clonotype was recorded once. The CDR3 is CATSDFGQGNLNEQFF. The CDR3 DNA follows: TGTGCCACCAGTGATTTTGGACAGGGAAACCTCAATGAGCAGTTCTTC. The rearrangement links TRBV24-1 to TRBJ2-1, with 8 bases identical to TRBD1. The germline gives CDR1 KGHDR, CDR2 SFDVKD. This CDR3 spans 16 amino acids. V gave up 1 base and J gave up 6 bases; unmatched junction bases: 7.

The sample holds a few counts of this clonotype. The chain carries TRBV29-1 and TRBJ1-1; D is undetermined. The CDR3 consists of 10 residues. Germline CDR1 reads SQVTM; CDR2 reads ANQGSEA. Trimming shortened V by 3 bases and J by 5 bases, and 4 bases separated the two germline ends. CDR3 protein: CSVEVTEAFF. The CDR3 nucleotides read TGCAGCGTTGAGGTAACTGAAGCTTTCTTT.

The chain combines TRBV2 with TRBJ2-7, with D perhaps matching TRBD1 or TRBD2 (5 bases each). Germline V lookup: CDR1 SNHLY, CDR2 FYNNEI. Trimming removed 6 bases at V and 5 bases at J, with 23 bases between. This CDR3 is 16 amino acids long. DNA of the CDR3: TGTGCCAGCAGCAATCCCCCGGGGACGCTGGACCACGAGCAGTACTTC. Translation gives CASSNPPGTLDHEQYF.

This clonotype was seen more than once but under ten times. The rearrangement joins TRBV6-6 to TRBJ2-5; D gene uncertain. V lost 1 base and J 3 bases, leaving 9 bases between the germline ends. CDR3 length equals 14 residues. CDR1 is MNHNY, CDR2 SVGAGI, per germline (reference sequence). CDR3 residues: CASSYYVSEETQYF. DNA of the CDR3: TGTGCCAGCAGTTACTACGTATCGGAAGAGACCCAGTACTTC.

The chain couples TRBV29-1 to TRBJ1-1, with unresolved D. CDR1 and CDR2 from the germline V gene are SQVTM and ANQGSEA. V was trimmed by 5 bases and J by 0 bases, leaving 10 bases between them. The length of the CDR3 is 13 residues. CDR3 in DNA: TGCAGCGTTTACGGTAACATGAACACTGAAGCTTTCTTT. Translated, it gives CSVYGNMNTEAFF.

This chain links TRBV7-9 with TRBJ2-1; D unclear. In germline, CDR1 is SEHNR, CDR2 FQNEAQ (reference sequence). Between the trimmed V and J ends, which lost 5 bases and 5 bases, there was a span of 7 bases. The CDR3 is 12 residues long. CDR3 nucleotides: TGTGCCAGCAGCGATCTGGACAATGAGCAGTTCTTC. Translation: CASSDLDNEQFF.

The chain recombines TRBV5-1 with TRBJ2-2, with a possible D match to TRBD1 (5 bases). The V gene's germline CDR1 is SGHRS and CDR2 YFSETQ. The CDR3 extends over 15 amino acids. The V gene lost 0 bases and the J gene lost 0 bases, with 6 bases spanning the gap. Written as DNA, the CDR3 is TGCGCCAGCAGCTTGGGACAGACGAACACCGGGGAGCTGTTTTTT. This gives the protein CASSLGQTNTGELFF.

This clonotype was counted only a few times. The chain joins TRBV4-3 to TRBJ2-1; D perhaps matches TRBD2 (5 bases). Trimming shortened V by 0 bases and J by 9 bases, and 12 bases separated the two germline ends. The germline V gene encodes CDR1 LGHNA and CDR2 YSLEER. This CDR3 is built from 14 residues. The CDR3 sequence is CASSQEDQRSEQFF. The CDR3, as DNA: TGCGCCAGCAGCCAAGAAGACCAGCGGAGTGAGCAGTTCTTC.

J is TRBJ2-5 and V is TRBV7-9, with D tentatively TRBD2 (5 bases). This CDR3 comprises 14 residues. The germline V gene has CDR1 SEHNR and CDR2 FQNEAQ (reference sequence). Trimming pared 0 bases from V and 6 bases from J, leaving 11 bases between. The DNA for the CDR3 is TGTGCCAGCAGCTTAGCACTAGATCATAAGACCCAGTACTTC. It encodes CASSLALDHKTQYF.

This clonotype was picked up a small number of times. Here the CDR3 DNA reads TGTGCCAGCAGCCTCGGACAGGGGGAAAGAGAGACCCAGTACTTC. Protein sequence: CASSLGQGERETQYF. The chain is built from TRBV7-9 and TRBJ2-5, with 10 bases matching TRBD1. The CDR3 loop spans 15 amino acids. CDR1 and CDR2 (germline): SEHNR, FQNEAQ (reference sequence). V gave up 5 bases and J gave up 4 bases; unmatched junction bases: 7. The full variable domain, completed using reference TRBV7-9 and TRBJ2-5, is DTGVSQNPRHKITKRGQNVTFRCDPISEHNRLYWYRQTLGQGPEFLTYFQNEAQLEKSRLLSDRFSAERPKGSFSTLEIQRTEQGDSAMYLCASSLGQGERETQYFGPGTRLLVL.

This clonotype was detected only a few times. The chain uses TRBV4-2 and TRBJ2-5, with D unclear. There are 14 residues in the CDR3. The germline V and J ends were trimmed by 1 base and 2 bases, with 8 bases remaining between them. Looked up from germline, CDR1 is LGHNA and CDR2 is YNFKEQ. The CDR3 DNA sequence: TGTGCCAGCAGCCAAGTGACCTCTCAAGAGACCCAGTACTTC. Its translation is CASSQVTSQETQYF.

This clonotype has more than one count but fewer than ten. The CDR3 loop reads CASSSTGIDEQYF. In DNA, the CDR3 is TGTGCCAGCAGCTCCACAGGGATCGACGAGCAGTACTTC. The gene calls are TRBV11-2 and TRBJ2-7; weak D call: TRBD1 (6 bases). Germline V lookup: CDR1 SGHAT, CDR2 FQNNGV. The CDR3 sequence is 13 residues long. Trimming took 4 bases from V and 5 from J, leaving 12 bases between them.

This chain uses TRBV29-1 with TRBJ2-2; D gene unclear. V shed 6 bases and J shed 1 base, with 9 bases lying between them. Germline-derived CDR1 and CDR2 are SQVTM and ANQGSEA. CDR3 length: 13 amino acids. CDR3 DNA sequence: TGCAGCGTCATGAGACAGAACACCGGGGAGCTGTTTTTT. Encoded protein: CSVMRQNTGELFF.

The rearrangement uses TRBV20-1 and TRBJ2-3; tentative D call: TRBD2 (6 bases). Germline values: CDR1 DFQATT, CDR2 SNEGSKA (reference sequence). V lost 0 bases and J lost 6, with 13 bases in between. The CDR3 covers 14 residues. The DNA of the CDR3 is TGCAGTGCTAGAGAGGACGGGAGAACTGATACGCAGTATTTT. It encodes CSAREDGRTDTQYF.

In this sample, this clonotype turned up many times. The chain combines TRBV27 with TRBJ2-7; TRBD2 matches at 8 bases. The CDR3 contains 15 residues. Trimming took 3 bases from V and 0 from J; bases not matched to a gene: 4. CDR1 and CDR2 from the germline V gene are MNHEY and SMNVEV (reference sequence). This CDR3 is CASSLLAGPSYEQYF. The CDR3 nucleotides are TGTGCCAGCAGTTTGTTAGCGGGGCCCTCCTACGAGCAGTACTTC.

This clonotype appeared a few times. The chain carries TRBV19 and TRBJ2-1; D gene ambiguous. The length of the CDR3 is 15 residues. V lost 2 bases, J lost 4 bases, and 12 bases lay in between. Germline CDR1 and CDR2: LNHDA and SQIVND (reference sequence). The CDR3 here is CASSISPPAYNEQFF. The CDR3 DNA sequence: TGTGCCAGTAGTATATCCCCGCCCGCATACAATGAGCAGTTCTTC.

This sequence joins TRBV29-1 and TRBJ2-3, with D possibly matching TRBD2 (5 bases). Trimming shortened V by 4 bases and J by 0 bases, and 8 bases separated the two germline ends. The CDR3 has 13 amino acids. Looked up from germline, CDR1 is SQVTM and CDR2 is ANQGSEA. CDR3 DNA: TGCAGCGTTGTTCGGACTAGCACAGATACGCAGTATTTT. Protein product: CSVVRTSTDTQYF.

The chain employs TRBV7-9 and TRBJ1-2; D ambiguous. The germline CDR1 and CDR2 sequences are SEHNR and FQNEAQ (reference sequence). The V end lost 0 bases, the J end lost 7 bases, and 9 bases lay between the germline ends. The CDR3 has 13 residues. This CDR3 is CASSLANRAGYTF. The CDR3 coding sequence is TGTGCCAGCAGCTTAGCGAATAGGGCTGGCTACACCTTC.

The sample holds a few counts of this clonotype. J is TRBJ2-7 and V is TRBV5-4; 9 nucleotides align to TRBD2. The CDR3 is 18 residues long. V gave up 3 bases and J gave up 4 bases; unmatched junction bases: 17. Germline-derived CDR1 and CDR2 are SGHNT and YYREEE (reference sequence). CDR3 sequence (DNA): TGTGCCAGCAGCTGGACTCCAGACCTTAGCGGGAGCCGGTACGAGCAGTACTTC. Translating it yields CASSWTPDLSGSRYEQYF.

The gene calls are TRBV6-5 and TRBJ1-1; 12 bases match TRBD1. CDR3 length: 18 amino acids. Trimming removed 4 bases from V and 3 bases from J; junction bases left unmatched: 12. Germline V lookup: CDR1 MNHEY, CDR2 SVGAGI. The CDR3 protein is CASSWGGTGGAWDTEAFF. The CDR3 nucleotides are TGTGCCAGCAGTTGGGGAGGGACAGGGGGCGCTTGGGACACTGAAGCTTTCTTT.

This clonotype was detected many times. The V gene is TRBV30, the J gene TRBJ2-2, with 8 positions matching TRBD2. Trimming took 3 bases from V and 3 from J; bases not matched to a gene: 3. There are 14 residues in the CDR3. Germline V gene data show CDR1 as GTSNPN and CDR2 as SVGIG (reference sequence). CDR3 coding DNA: TGTGCCTGGAGGAGCGGGAGTGACACCGGGGAGCTGTTTTTT. Residues: CAWRSGSDTGELFF.